This TCR beta chain was recovered during a study of T cells after posttransplantation cyclophosphamide. Germline CDR1 reads KGHSH; CDR2 reads LQKENI. V shed 2 bases, J shed 5 bases, and the junction held 9 bases outside the gene matches. The CDR3 consists of 16 residues. Comments on this clone: What it binds is not known.

Study-wide points: Later post-transplant blood repertoires were often dominated by donor CD8+ memory clones.

Method: immunoSEQ multiplex PCR; TCRdb's copy keeps in-frame clones and lacks some. The table records about 47,000 clones, around 91% of them present only once. V usage is TRBV18 and J usage is TRBJ2-5; TRBD1 matches at 9 bases. This clonotype was sampled from a woman aged 50 to 60 in good health and a related stem cell transplant donor. The sample was PBMCs. The CDR3, as DNA: TGTGCCAGCTCACCAACCGGGACAGGGCTGGGGGAGACCCAGTACTTC. Translation gives CASSPTGTGLGETQYF.